The rows below give T cell receptor beta chains drawn from one sample of a study of PD-L1 blockade in urothelial cancer. Libraries were prepared by immunoSEQ multiplex PCR; TCRdb keeps only in-frame clonotypes and omits some of them. This sample has around 100,000 clones, with 91% found just once. Sequenced here: PBMCs, sampled around atezolizumab (anti-PD-L1) treatment. The receptors were sampled from a man aged 55 to 70 with urothelial cancer. Both conserved end residues are part of each CDR3. D genes are given only for firm matches. The listing skips clone size in some rows; elsewhere it reads once, few, many or a size class.

size: .; J: TRBJ1-1; V: TRBV30; D: TRBD1; DNA: TGTGCCTGGAGTGTCGGACAGGGGTCTGAAGCTTTCTTT; CDR3: CAWSVGQGSEAFF
size: .; J: TRBJ2-1; V: TRBV4-2; D: .; DNA: TGTGCCAGCAGCCCGCGATACCTACCAAACAATGAGCAGTTCTTC; CDR3: CASSPRYLPNNEQFF
size: .; J: TRBJ2-3; V: TRBV7-2; D: .; DNA: TGTGCCAGCAGCTTATATCGAGATACGCAGTATTTT; CDR3: CASSLYRDTQYF
size: .; J: TRBJ2-3; V: TRBV27; D: .; DNA: TGTGCCAGCAGTTTAGGGTACGAGGGAACCTCGAGAGATACGCAGTATTTT; CDR3: CASSLGYEGTSRDTQYF
size: .; J: TRBJ1-5; V: TRBV5-5; D: .; DNA: TGTGCCAGCAGCTCAGCTGCCCCAGGGTATAGCAATCAGCCCCAGCATTTT; CDR3: CASSSAAPGYSNQPQHF
size: once; J: TRBJ2-3; V: TRBV2; D: TRBD2; DNA: TGTGCCAGCAGTGATGCGGTAGCGGGAGGCTCAGATACGCAGTATTTT; CDR3: CASSDAVAGGSDTQYF
size: .; J: TRBJ1-5; V: TRBV9; D: .; DNA: TGTGCCAGCAGCGTAGATCTCAATCAGCCCCAGCATTTT; CDR3: CASSVDLNQPQHF
size: .; J: TRBJ1-2; V: TRBV11-2; D: TRBD1; DNA: TGTGCCAGCAGCTATCGCGGACAGGGGCATGGCTACACCTTC; CDR3: CASSYRGQGHGYTF
size: .; J: TRBJ2-5; V: TRBV5-5; D: TRBD1; DNA: TGTGCCAGCAGCTTGTCCAGGGGGACGGGAGAGACCCAGTACTTC; CDR3: CASSLSRGTGETQYF
size: few; J: TRBJ2-2; V: TRBV4-3; D: .; DNA: TGCGCCAGCAGCCAAGAACGTGGTCGAGGCGGGGAGCTGTTTTTT; CDR3: CASSQERGRGGELFF
size: .; J: TRBJ1-2; V: TRBV9; D: .; DNA: TGTGCCAGCAGCGCCGGACTCTATGGCTACACCTTC; CDR3: CASSAGLYGYTF
size: .; J: TRBJ1-1; V: TRBV18; D: .; DNA: TGTGCCAGCTCACCGGACAGATCCGCTGAAGCTTTCTTT; CDR3: CASSPDRSAEAFF
size: .; J: TRBJ2-7; V: TRBV2; D: .; DNA: TGTGCCAGCAGTAATCCACCACAGACAGCTTCCTACGAGCAGTACTTC; CDR3: CASSNPPQTASYEQYF
size: .; J: TRBJ1-1; V: TRBV9; D: .; DNA: TGTGCCAGCAGCGTAGGTGGGGCGATGGATACTGAAGCTTTCTTT; CDR3: CASSVGGAMDTEAFF
size: .; J: TRBJ1-1; V: TRBV5-8; D: .; DNA: TGTGCCAGCAGCTCCCGGACTAGTACTGAAGCTTTCTTT; CDR3: CASSSRTSTEAFF
size: .; J: TRBJ2-5; V: TRBV7-2; D: TRBD1; DNA: TGTGCCAGCAGCTTAGCGCCTGGGACAGCCCAAGAGACCCAGTACTTC; CDR3: CASSLAPGTAQETQYF
size: .; J: TRBJ1-3; V: TRBV2; D: .; DNA: TGTGCCAGCAGTGACAGGGGTGGGCACACCATATATTTT; CDR3: CASSDRGGHTIYF
size: .; J: TRBJ2-6; V: TRBV5-4; D: .; DNA: TGTGCCAGCAGCGGGCTGTCTGGGGCCAACGTCCTGACTTTC; CDR3: CASSGLSGANVLTF
size: once; J: TRBJ2-3; V: TRBV29-1; D: TRBD2; DNA: TGCAGCGTTGAAGGGACTAGCGGGGGGGCCGGCACAGATACGCAGTATTTT; CDR3: CSVEGTSGGAGTDTQYF
size: .; J: TRBJ1-2; V: TRBV6-5; D: TRBD1; DNA: TGTGCCAGCAGTGGACAGGGGGACTATGGCTACACCTTC; CDR3: CASSGQGDYGYTF
size: .; J: TRBJ2-5; V: TRBV7-2; D: TRBD2; DNA: TGTGCCAGCAGCTTTAATGCGGGGGGACAAGAGACCCAGTACTTC; CDR3: CASSFNAGGQETQYF
size: .; J: TRBJ1-1; V: TRBV7-3; D: .; DNA: TGTGCCAGCAGCTCCGGGTTGCCCACTGAAGCTTTCTTT; CDR3: CASSSGLPTEAFF